The 8 T cell receptor beta chains below were found in one sample sequenced in a study of shared clonotypes between healthy human individuals (dated by TCRdb to 2019 to 2021). The library was generated by the immunoSEQ multiplex PCR assay. Drawn from immuneACCESS, this table holds only the in-frame rearrangements with V and J called that TCRdb kept. Clones are partly lost; checked studies trace under half to an unresolved V gene and leave the rest unexplained. The sample table contains over 2 million clones; only one count was recorded for about 95% of them. Roughly 1% of the sample rests with the top ten. CD8 naive samples were obtained by positive selection for CCR7 among CD45RO-negative cells, yielding a CD45RA+CCR7+ population from which TemRA cells were excluded. The sequencing sample was made of naive CD8+ T cells sorted from blood. The sample's cell subset or site, from its label and the paper: CD45RA+CCR7+. Every receptor here comes from a man between 18 and 35 years old in good health.

J is TRBJ2-3 and V is TRBV6-6, with D perhaps given as TRBD1 or TRBD2 (6 bases each). This CDR3 contains 16 residues. V was shortened by 3 bases and J by 1 base, with 14 bases between the two germline ends. Germline V lookup: CDR1 MNHNY, CDR2 SVGAGI (reference sequence). The CDR3, as DNA: TGTGCCAGCAGTTATTGGGGGGACATCGGCACAGATACGCAGTATTTT. This codes for CASSYWGDIGTDTQYF.

This chain uses TRBV7-9 with TRBJ1-2; 9 nucleotides agree with TRBD1. CDR1 and CDR2 from the germline V gene are SEHNR and FQNEAQ (reference sequence). Trimming at V came to 0 bases and at J to 7 bases, leaving 3 bases not matched to a gene. The CDR3 runs to 14 residues. CDR3: CASSLAGQGTGYTF. In DNA form, the CDR3 reads TGTGCCAGCAGCTTAGCCGGACAGGGGACTGGCTACACCTTC.

About this clone itself: The sample holds other DNA sequences that translate to the same CDR3. This rearrangement joins TRBV6-5 to TRBJ2-5, with unresolved D. This CDR3 is 12 amino acids long. V was cut by 2 bases and J by 2 bases, with 3 bases left in between. Germline V CDR1 and CDR2: MNHEY, SVGAGI. The CDR3 region is CASSYDQETQYF. The DNA for the CDR3 is TGTGCCAGCAGTTACGATCAAGAGACCCAGTACTTC.

The chain recombines TRBV27 with TRBJ1-4; the D gene is possibly TRBD1 (5 bases). Germline CDR1 and CDR2: MNHEY and SMNVEV (reference sequence). Trimming took 11 bases from V and 8 from J, leaving 24 bases between them. The CDR3 extends over 15 amino acids. The CDR3 loop reads CAGRIIRRGVEKLFF. In DNA, the CDR3 is TGTGCCGGCCGGATCATTAGGAGGGGAGTCGAAAAACTGTTTTTT.

The chain joins TRBV19 to TRBJ2-7, with D perhaps TRBD2 (6 bases). Germline CDR1 and CDR2: LNHDA and SQIVND (reference sequence). The CDR3 sequence is 14 residues long. The V end was cut by 1 base, the J end by 5 bases, with 12 bases between. Here the CDR3 DNA reads TGTGCCAGTAGTATAGCCGCGGGATGGGACGAGCAGTACTTC. Its protein product is CASSIAAGWDEQYF.

Comments on this clone: Different DNA sequences within this sample yield the same CDR3. The V gene is TRBV7-9, the J gene TRBJ2-7, with 7 positions matching TRBD1. Germline CDR1 reads SEHNR; CDR2 reads FQNEAQ (reference sequence). Germline trimming cut 6 bases from V and 2 bases from J; bases unmatched to any gene: 7. This CDR3 spans 14 amino acids. DNA for the CDR3: TGTGCCAGCAGTCCCCGGGACAGAGCCTACGAGCAGTACTTC. Translated: CASSPRDRAYEQYF.

The chain carries TRBV28 and TRBJ2-2; D may be TRBD1 (5 bases). V shed 3 bases and J shed 6 bases, with 17 bases lying between them. This CDR3 is built from 16 residues. CDR1 and CDR2 from the germline V gene are MDHEN and SYDVKM. The CDR3 region is CASSFFGRVSAGELFF. The CDR3 DNA is TGTGCCAGCAGTTTCTTCGGCAGGGTCTCGGCCGGGGAGCTGTTTTTT.

Points on this clone: Different DNA sequences within this sample yield the same CDR3. The V and J genes are TRBV5-6 and TRBJ2-1; D is ambiguous. The CDR3 consists of 12 residues. Germline-derived CDR1 and CDR2 are SGHDT and YYEEEE. The ends were cut back, 1 base at V and 5 bases at J, with 4 bases in the middle. The CDR3 region is CASSLSDNEQFF. The CDR3 nucleotides are TGTGCCAGCAGCTTGAGTGACAATGAGCAGTTCTTC.